This TCR beta chain originates from a study of T cell repertoires in ileal Crohn's disease. Sequencing was performed with immunoSEQ multiplex PCR; in TCRdb, only in-frame clones are kept and a portion is missing. The table includes 7,300 or so clones, 84% detected once. CDR1 and CDR2 (germline): SGHVS, FQNEAQ. The germline V and J ends were trimmed by 1 base and 12 bases, with 22 bases remaining between them. The CDR3 is 15 residues long. The sample was ileal tissue. This clonotype was sampled from an adult with Crohn's disease. The V and J genes are TRBV7-8 and TRBJ2-7; possible D gene TRBD1, 6 bases. The CDR3 loop is CASSLDSGAQVLAYF. The CDR3 coding sequence is TGTGCCAGCAGCTTAGACTCAGGGGCTCAGGTTTTGGCGTACTTC.